Below are 22 T cell receptor beta chains sequenced from a single sample in a study of identical twins. One entry per CDR3 protein results from TCRdb running MiXCR on the 5' RACE reads. The data show under 450,000 distinct CDR3 sequences, about a fifth seen once. The material sequenced was naive T cells sorted from blood. The receptors here all came from a man aged 50 to 59 in good health.

The V call is TRBV12-3 or TRBV12-4, the J call TRBJ2-1; D gene uncertain. Trimming removed 1 base from V and 6 bases from J, with 7 bases in between. CDR3 length: 13 amino acids. The CDR3 nucleotides read TGTGCCAGCAGTTTAGTACGAGGCAATGAGCAGTTCTTC. It encodes CASSLVRGNEQFF.

This clonotype was picked up many times. The CDR3 protein is CASSQARGQGPEWGTGELFF. CDR3 coding DNA: TGCGCCAGCAGCCAAGCCCGAGGGCAGGGCCCGGAGTGGGGCACCGGGGAGCTGTTTTTT. The chain recombines TRBV4-3 with TRBJ2-2, with D perhaps given as TRBD1 or TRBD2 (5 bases each). This CDR3 is built from 20 residues. The ends were cut back, 1 base at V and 4 bases at J, with 25 bases in the middle. Germline V gene data show CDR1 as LGHNA and CDR2 as YSLEER.

The chain carries TRBV11-1 and TRBJ2-7; no clear D. CDR1 SGHAT and CDR2 FQDESV come from the germline V gene (reference sequence). V lost 5 bases and J 6 bases, leaving 14 bases between the germline ends. The length of the CDR3 is 13 residues. The CDR3 bases are TGTGCCAGCAGCCCTGACGATTTGAGCGAGCAGTACTTC. Protein: CASSPDDLSEQYF.

The rearrangement links TRBV12-3 or TRBV12-4 to TRBJ1-5; a possible D gene is TRBD1 (6 bases). The CDR3 contains 15 residues. Trimming took off 2 bases at V and 2 bases at J, with 10 bases between the two ends. CDR3 DNA: TGTGCCAGCAGTTTACGGGCAGGGGGCAATCAGCCCCAGCATTTT. Amino acid sequence: CASSLRAGGNQPQHF.

The rearrangement links TRBV11-1 to TRBJ2-2; maybe TRBD1 (6 bases). The V and J ends lost 4 bases and 5 bases respectively, with 14 bases between them. The germline CDR1 and CDR2 sequences are SGHAT and FQDESV (reference sequence). This CDR3 has 15 residues. CDR3 loop: CASSSSDSPTGELFF. The CDR3 DNA sequence: TGTGCCAGCAGCTCTTCGGACAGCCCGACCGGGGAGCTGTTTTTT.

This clonotype has just a few counts. V is TRBV30 and J is TRBJ2-2, with D tentatively TRBD1 (5 bases). The CDR3 totals 15 residues. Germline CDR1 is GTSNPN and CDR2 is SVGIG (reference sequence). The V end was cut by 0 bases, the J end by 5 bases, with 13 bases between. The CDR3 here is CAWSVQGAWTGELFF. DNA for the CDR3: TGTGCCTGGAGTGTACAAGGGGCGTGGACCGGGGAGCTGTTTTTT.

The chain uses TRBV7-6 and TRBJ2-5, with 10 bases aligning to TRBD2. With 1 base clipped from V and 5 bases from J, the junction kept 10 bases outside the gene matches. The CDR3 has 17 amino acids. Germline V gene lookup returns CDR1 SGHVS and CDR2 FNYEAQ. CDR3 nucleotide sequence: TGTGCCAGCAGCTTAGATCGAGCAGCGGGAGGGGTGGAGACCCAGTACTTC. It encodes CASSLDRAAGGVETQYF.

This clonotype was recorded a few times. V usage is TRBV10-3 and J usage is TRBJ2-3, with D possibly TRBD2 on 6 matching bases. Deletions cut 2 bases from V and 0 bases from J, with 9 bases between. The germline V gene has CDR1 ENHRY and CDR2 SYGVKD. The CDR3 totals 15 residues. The CDR3 DNA follows: TGTGCCATCAGTGAGACGGGGGTGAGCACAGATACGCAGTATTTT. This gives the protein CAISETGVSTDTQYF.

The V call is TRBV4-3, the J call TRBJ2-7; D perhaps matches TRBD2 (7 bases). V gave up 3 bases and J gave up 3 bases, with 18 bases separating them. Germline CDR1 LGHNA, CDR2 YSLEER. CDR3 length: 16 residues. The CDR3 DNA reads TGCGCCAGCAGCCAGGAGGGGGGGCCCTTGTTCTACGAGCAGTACTTC. It codes for CASSQEGGPLFYEQYF.

Only a few counts were recorded for this clonotype. The rearrangement links TRBV6-2 or TRBV6-3 to TRBJ2-2, with a possible D match to TRBD2 (6 bases). Germline assignment: CDR1 MNHEY and CDR2 SVGEGT. Trimming cost V 6 bases and J 6 bases, with 17 bases left between them. CDR3 length: 15 residues. CDR3 loop: CASSYISGRSGELFF. The CDR3 bases are TGTGCCAGCAGCTATATATCGGGGAGGTCCGGGGAGCTGTTTTTT.

This clonotype was observed a handful of times. The CDR3 protein is CAISESASGDTQFF. Written as DNA, the CDR3 is TGTGCCATCAGTGAGTCAGCTAGCGGGGATACCCAGTTCTTC. The rearrangement links TRBV10-3 to TRBJ2-1; 9 nucleotides match TRBD2. The CDR3 extends over 14 amino acids. From germline, CDR1 is ENHRY and CDR2 SYGVKD. After removal of 0 bases from V and 13 bases from J, the junction contained 7 bases not matched to a gene.

The chain joins TRBV4-1 to TRBJ1-2; D uncertain. Trimming cost V 6 bases and J 2 bases, with 10 bases left between them. Per the germline V gene, CDR1 is MGHRA and CDR2 is YSYEKL. This CDR3 contains 13 residues. CDR3 residues: CASRTPGNYGYTF. CDR3 nucleotides: TGCGCCAGCAGAACCCCAGGAAACTATGGCTACACCTTC.

This clonotype was counted between two and nine times. The V call is TRBV5-1, the J call TRBJ2-1, with 7 nucleotides matching TRBD2. The CDR3 has 14 amino acids. The ends lost 5 bases at V and 2 bases at J; junction bases unmatched: 4. Germline assignment: CDR1 SGHRS and CDR2 YFSETQ. CDR3 nucleotides: TGCGCCAGCAGTACGGGGGGTACCTACAATGAGCAGTTCTTC. It specifies CASSTGGTYNEQFF.

The chain joins TRBV7-6 to TRBJ1-1, with 8 bases aligning to TRBD1. The CDR3 spans 13 residues. The junction had 6 bases not matched to a gene; V was cut back by 5 bases and J by 7 bases. Germline V gives CDR1 SGHVS, CDR2 FNYEAQ. CDR3 amino acids: CASSQDRVGEAFF. The CDR3 DNA sequence: TGTGCCAGCAGCCAGGACAGGGTAGGTGAAGCTTTCTTT.

This clonotype was counted between two and nine times. The junction departs from germline at one end; a sequencing error may be responsible. The chain combines TRBV4-1 with TRBJ2-3; TRBD2 agrees at 8 bases. The germline gives CDR1 MGHRA, CDR2 YSYEKL. CDR3 length: 15 residues. The CDR3 DNA sequence: TGCGCCAGCAGCCAATACAGGACTAGCACAGATGCGCAGTATTTT. This codes for CASSQYRTSTDAQYF.

The chain links TRBV14 to TRBJ2-1; TRBD1 matches at 8 bases. The CDR3 length is 17 residues. V was pared by 0 bases and J by 3 bases, with 7 bases of the junction left unmatched. The germline V gene has CDR1 SGHDN and CDR2 FVKESK. The CDR3 protein is CASSQDESGGFYNEQFF. The CDR3 bases are TGTGCCAGCAGCCAAGATGAATCAGGGGGCTTCTACAATGAGCAGTTCTTC.

The table lists this clonotype with many counts. J is TRBJ1-5 and V is TRBV6-6, with D maybe TRBD1 (5 bases). Germline V gene lookup returns CDR1 MNHNY and CDR2 SVGAGI (reference sequence). Trimming took off 2 bases at V and 5 bases at J, with 7 bases between the two ends. The CDR3 runs 13 residues. CDR3 loop: CASSYAGDQPQHF. For the CDR3, the DNA is TGTGCCAGCAGTTACGCGGGGGATCAGCCCCAGCATTTT.

The J gene is TRBJ2-1, the V gene TRBV7-6; no clear D. Germline lookup yields CDR1 SGHVS and CDR2 FNYEAQ. This CDR3 is 12 amino acids long. V shed 6 bases and J shed 8 bases, with 11 bases lying between them. The CDR3 DNA reads as TGTGCCAGCAGGGGAAGTGCCTATGAGCAGTTCTTC. This sequence encodes CASRGSAYEQFF.

In this sample, this clonotype turned up a few times. This CDR3 reads CSARMSGRKQFF. In DNA form, the CDR3 reads TGCAGTGCTAGAATGAGCGGGAGAAAACAGTTCTTC. The chain has TRBV20-1 and TRBJ2-1; TRBD2 matches at 8 bases. CDR3 length equals 12 residues. CDR1 is DFQATT, CDR2 SNEGSKA, per germline (reference sequence). After removal of 2 bases from V and 13 bases from J, the junction contained 7 bases not matched to a gene.

This clonotype was recorded many times. The chain links TRBV4-1 to TRBJ1-2, with a tentative D call TRBD1 (5 bases). The CDR3 extends over 15 amino acids. Germline V gene sequence: CDR1 MGHRA, CDR2 YSYEKL. The V end was cut by 1 base, the J end by 4 bases, with 13 bases between. The CDR3 loop is CASSQVKGLGYGYTF. Here the CDR3 DNA reads TGCGCCAGCAGCCAAGTGAAGGGGCTTGGCTATGGCTACACCTTC.

The rearrangement joins TRBV10-3 to TRBJ2-2; 10 bases line up with TRBD2. The CDR3 sequence is 14 residues long. Trimming took 4 bases from V and 4 from J; bases not matched to a gene: 0. Germline CDR1 and CDR2: ENHRY and SYGVKD. This chain's CDR3 is CAISVAGGTGELFF. The CDR3 region has the DNA TGTGCCATCAGTGTAGCGGGGGGCACCGGGGAGCTGTTTTTT.

This chain joins TRBV6-2 or TRBV6-3 and TRBJ2-7, with D possibly matching TRBD2 (5 bases). Between the trimmed V and J ends, which lost 3 bases and 0 bases, there was a span of 12 bases. Germline V gene sequence: CDR1 MNHEY, CDR2 SVGEGT. The CDR3 runs to 15 residues. The CDR3, as DNA: TGTGCCAGCAGTTATTCTAGCAGGAACTCCTACGAGCAGTACTTC. Protein sequence: CASSYSSRNSYEQYF.